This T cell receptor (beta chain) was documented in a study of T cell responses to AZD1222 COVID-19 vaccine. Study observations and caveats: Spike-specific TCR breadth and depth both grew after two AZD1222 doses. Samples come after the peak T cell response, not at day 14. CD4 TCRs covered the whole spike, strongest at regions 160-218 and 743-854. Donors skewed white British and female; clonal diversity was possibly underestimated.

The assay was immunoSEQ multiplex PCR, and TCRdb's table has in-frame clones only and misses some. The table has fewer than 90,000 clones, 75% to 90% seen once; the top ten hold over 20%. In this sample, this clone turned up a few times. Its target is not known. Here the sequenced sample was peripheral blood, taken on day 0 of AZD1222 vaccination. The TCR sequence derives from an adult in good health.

The CDR3 region is CASSSGTSGGEQFF. CDR3 DNA sequence: TGCGCCAGCAGCTCGGGGACTAGCGGGGGTGAGCAGTTCTTC. The chain is built from TRBV5-1 and TRBJ2-1, with 14 bases aligning to TRBD2. Germline assignment: CDR1 SGHRS and CDR2 YFSETQ. J was trimmed by 9 bases and V by 3 bases; bases with no gene match: 2. CDR3 length: 14 amino acids. The full variable domain, rest sourced from reference TRBV5-1 and TRBJ2-1, is KAGVTQTPRYLIKTRGQQVTLSCSPISGHRSVSWYQQTPGQGLQFLFEYFSETQRNKGNFPGRFSGRQFSNSRSEMNVSTLELGDSALYLCASSSGTSGGEQFFGPGTRLTVL.